This T cell receptor beta chain appears in the sequencing data of a study of CD8 T cells in Susac syndrome. The T cells that were sequenced for TCR beta were CD8+ and CD4+ cells from blood. Random hexamers were used to reverse transcribe the RNA input (roughly 0.5 to 1 ug). A multiplex approach, immunoSEQ multiplex PCR, amplified TCR beta CDR3 across 54 Vbeta and 13 Jbeta. In TCRdb, the immunoSEQ multiplex PCR reads were re-called with MiXCR into one record per CDR3 protein. Among some 240,000 distinct CDR3 sequences listed, about 95% were seen once. This CDR3 is 15 amino acids long. The germline gives CDR1 DFQATT, CDR2 SNEGSKA (reference sequence). J was trimmed by 6 bases and V by 0 bases; bases with no gene match: 10.

This clonotype was sampled from a human donor with Susac syndrome. V usage is TRBV20-1 and J usage is TRBJ2-7; 8 bases map to TRBD2. The sample was CD4+ T cells from PBMCs. The CDR3 spells CSARDSGGPEGEQYF. In DNA form, the CDR3 reads TGCAGTGCTAGAGATTCGGGAGGGCCTGAAGGCGAGCAGTACTTC.